These 16 T cell receptor beta chains originate from one sample sequenced in a study of blood T cell repertoires in COVID-19. Profiling relied on immunoSEQ multiplex PCR, and the TCRdb table lists in-frame clones only, not all of them. The table lists roughly 200,000 clones, approximately 90% of them singletons. Sequenced input: PBMCs or T cells enriched from blood (not recorded which). These receptors were obtained from a woman between 25 and 40 years old who had recovered from COVID-19.

Details on this clone: Sequence at one end of the junction differs from germline and may be a read error. The rearrangement links TRBV7-7 to TRBJ2-2; tentative D call: TRBD1 (5 bases). CDR1 SSHAT and CDR2 FNYEAQ come from the germline V gene (reference sequence). The CDR3 length is 15 residues. CDR3 nucleotides: TGTGCTAGCAGCTTCGGGCAGGGTGGATCCGGGGAGCTGTTTTTT. Its protein is CASSFGQGGSGELFF.

The chain couples TRBV19 to TRBJ1-1, with D unclear. The V end lost 8 bases, the J end lost 1 base, and 11 bases lay between the germline ends. Germline V lookup: CDR1 LNHDA, CDR2 SQIVND (reference sequence). This CDR3 is built from 13 residues. The CDR3 here is CASQDGTNTEAFF. CDR3 DNA sequence: TGTGCCAGTCAGGATGGCACGAACACTGAAGCTTTCTTT.

The chain links TRBV7-2 to TRBJ2-3; 13 bases line up with TRBD2. The CDR3 is 17 residues long. Germline assignment: CDR1 SGHTA and CDR2 FQGNSA. Trimming at V came to 3 bases and at J to 5 bases, leaving 8 bases not matched to a gene. The CDR3 protein is CASSLSLAGGPRDTQYF. CDR3 nucleotide sequence: TGTGCCAGCAGCTTGTCACTAGCGGGAGGGCCGAGAGATACGCAGTATTTT.

The rearrangement uses TRBV9 and TRBJ2-3; TRBD2 agrees at 9 bases. CDR3 size: 16 residues. Germline V CDR1 and CDR2: SGDLS, YYNGEE. The V segment lost 4 bases and the J segment 1 base; nucleotides outside the gene matches: 7. The CDR3 DNA sequence: TGTGCCAGCAGCCCCCCTAGCGGGAAAGGCACAGATACGCAGTATTTT. This sequence encodes CASSPPSGKGTDTQYF.

The chain uses TRBV13 and TRBJ2-3, with 9 nucleotides matching TRBD1. The CDR3 contains 15 residues. The germline V gene encodes CDR1 PRHDT and CDR2 FYEKMQ (reference sequence). Unmatched junction bases numbered 4, after V lost 3 bases and J lost 3 bases. CDR3 nucleotides: TGTGCCAGCAGCTTCGGACAGGGGATTACAGATACGCAGTATTTT. Protein: CASSFGQGITDTQYF.

This chain joins TRBV3-1 (or the pseudogene TRBV3-2) and TRBJ1-5; unclear D gene. V was pared by 4 bases and J by 4 bases, with 17 bases between. The CDR3 length is 16 residues. Per germline, CDR1 LGHDT and CDR2 YNNKEL (reference sequence). The CDR3 DNA follows: TGTGCCAGCAGCCCACGCCCGTCAGGAGGGAATCAGCCCCAGCATTTT. It translates to CASSPRPSGGNQPQHF.

This sequence joins TRBV7-9 and TRBJ2-7, with 9 bases that match TRBD2. The CDR3 is 15 residues long. V lost 5 bases to trimming and J lost 3 bases; unmatched junction nucleotides: 8. The germline CDR1 and CDR2 sequences are SEHNR and FQNEAQ (reference sequence). The CDR3 DNA is TGTGCCAGCAGCCGTAGCGGGAGCACTGTCTACGAGCAGTACTTC. It encodes CASSRSGSTVYEQYF.

This sequence joins TRBV29-1 and TRBJ1-1; D is uncertain. The CDR3 length is 12 residues. Germline CDR1 reads SQVTM; CDR2 reads ANQGSEA. The ends were cut back, 7 bases at V and 0 bases at J, with 9 bases in the middle. This chain's CDR3 is CSGVSLNTEAFF. The DNA for the CDR3 is TGCAGCGGTGTCAGTCTGAACACTGAAGCTTTCTTT.

CDR3 sequence reads: CSASGDSDTDTQYF. CDR3 in DNA: TGCAGTGCTAGTGGGGACAGCGACACAGATACGCAGTATTTT. V is TRBV20-1 and J is TRBJ2-3; TRBD1 agrees at 7 bases. J gave up 2 bases and V 3 bases, and 5 bases lay outside the gene matches. The CDR3 has 14 amino acids. The germline gives CDR1 DFQATT, CDR2 SNEGSKA (reference sequence).

The chain combines TRBV27 with TRBJ1-4; no firm D call. The V end was cut by 5 bases, the J end by 0 bases, with 22 bases between. The CDR3 sequence is 19 residues long. CDR1 and CDR2 (germline): MNHEY, SMNVEV (reference sequence). The CDR3 DNA sequence: TGTGCCAGCAGTCGTAATGGACTCCTTTTGGAAGCAACTAATGAAAAACTGTTTTTT. It codes for CASSRNGLLLEATNEKLFF.

The gene calls are TRBV13 and TRBJ2-5; maybe TRBD2 (6 bases). The CDR3 has 14 amino acids. With 5 bases removed from V and 5 bases from J, the gap between germline ends came to 15 bases. The V gene's germline CDR1 is PRHDT and CDR2 FYEKMQ (reference sequence). CDR3 amino acids: CASSGRDSFETQYF. In DNA, the CDR3 is TGTGCCAGCAGCGGTCGGGACTCGTTCGAGACCCAGTACTTC.

This clone occurred once. The chain combines TRBV7-3 with TRBJ2-7; 7 bases agree with TRBD2. The V gene end was trimmed by 1 base and the J gene end by 6 bases; junction bases not matched to a gene: 3. Germline V lookup: CDR1 SGHTA, CDR2 FQGTGA. The length of the CDR3 is 13 residues. Here the CDR3 DNA reads TGTGCCAGCAGCTTAAAGGCTAGCGGCGAGCAGTACTTC. This codes for CASSLKASGEQYF.

The V and J genes are TRBV27 and TRBJ1-1, with D perhaps matching TRBD1 (6 bases). The CDR3 totals 14 residues. V was trimmed by 0 bases and J by 4 bases, leaving 9 bases between them. CDR1 MNHEY and CDR2 SMNVEV come from the germline V gene (reference sequence). In nucleotides, the CDR3 is TGTGCCAGCAGTTTATCAGGACAGAGCACTGAAGCTTTCTTT. Its protein is CASSLSGQSTEAFF.

This clone was detected a few times. The chain has TRBV7-2 and TRBJ1-4; TRBD1 is a possible D gene (6 bases). The germline V gene has CDR1 SGHTA and CDR2 FQGNSA. The CDR3 runs to 15 residues. V was shortened by 2 bases and J by 3 bases, with 10 bases between the two germline ends. The CDR3 sequence: CASSLMGAPNEKLFF. DNA for the CDR3: TGTGCCAGCAGCTTAATGGGGGCACCTAATGAAAAACTGTTTTTT.

This clone occurred once. V is TRBV5-6 and J is TRBJ2-7; TRBD1 matches at 10 bases. CDR3 length equals 16 residues. Germline loops: CDR1 SGHDT, CDR2 YYEEEE. The V segment lost 4 bases and the J segment 5 bases; nucleotides outside the gene matches: 12. The CDR3 DNA follows: TGTGCCAGCAGCCTTATACACGGGACAGGGGCCAACGAGCAGTACTTC. Encoded protein: CASSLIHGTGANEQYF.

The sample holds a few counts of this clone. V gene TRBV2 combines with J gene TRBJ1-1; no clear D. Germline CDR1 is SNHLY and CDR2 is FYNNEI. V lost 4 bases, J lost 4 bases, and 13 bases lay in between. This CDR3 contains 14 residues. CDR3 region: CASSVRVDVTEAFF. The CDR3 region has the DNA TGTGCCAGCAGTGTGAGGGTAGATGTCACTGAAGCTTTCTTT.